These T cell receptor beta chains were read from a single sample in a study of human T cells and chemical hapten exposure. One entry per CDR3 protein results from TCRdb running MiXCR on the RACE reads. The sample holds tens of thousands of distinct CDR3 sequences, 14% seen once. The sample in question was whole blood, obtained in connection with sensitization to the hapten diphenylcyclopropenone (DPC). The source is a woman between 45 and 65 years old with alopecia areata. Some clones in this sample may be carry-over from other donors' samples. Each CDR3 is given with its conserved first and last residue. D genes are given only for firm matches. The size entry is marked missing in some rows and otherwise reads once, few, many or a size class.

cdr3_length: 17
clone_size: -
d_call: -
j_call: TRBJ1-2
v_call: TRBV18
cdr3_nt: TGTGCCAGCTCACCGTTGGACAAAACTAGAAGCTCCTATGGCTACACCTTC
cdr3_aa: CASSPLDKTRSSYGYTF

cdr3_length: 14
clone_size: few
d_call: TRBD1
j_call: TRBJ2-7
v_call: TRBV5-1
cdr3_nt: TGCGCCAGCAGCTTCCGGGACAGTGCCTACGAGCAGTACTTC
cdr3_aa: CASSFRDSAYEQYF

cdr3_length: 15
clone_size: -
d_call: -
j_call: TRBJ1-4
v_call: TRBV2
cdr3_nt: TGTGCCAGCAGCCAAAGGGGGGCAACTAATGAAAAACTGTTTTTT
cdr3_aa: CASSQRGATNEKLFF

cdr3_length: 11
clone_size: many
d_call: -
j_call: TRBJ2-5
v_call: TRBV29-1
cdr3_nt: TGCAGCGTTCTCGACGCAGAGACCCAGTACTTC
cdr3_aa: CSVLDAETQYF

cdr3_length: 17
clone_size: few
d_call: TRBD2
j_call: TRBJ2-2
v_call: TRBV5-1
cdr3_nt: TGCGCCAGCAGCTTGGCCGGACTAGCGGGAGTAATCGGGGAGCTGTTTTTT
cdr3_aa: CASSLAGLAGVIGELFF

cdr3_length: 13
clone_size: many
d_call: -
j_call: TRBJ1-4
v_call: TRBV23-1
cdr3_nt: TGCGCCAGGGGCGACGACAGAGGGGAAAAACTGTTTTTT
cdr3_aa: CARGDDRGEKLFF

cdr3_length: 15
clone_size: few
d_call: -
j_call: TRBJ1-5
v_call: TRBV3-1
cdr3_nt: TGTGCCAGCAGCCAAGGTTTCGGCAGTGGGCAGCCCCAGCATTTT
cdr3_aa: CASSQGFGSGQPQHF

cdr3_length: 14
clone_size: -
d_call: -
j_call: TRBJ1-2
v_call: TRBV14
cdr3_nt: TGTGCCAGCAGCCCGGACAGTGCTAACTATGGCTACACCTTC
cdr3_aa: CASSPDSANYGYTF

cdr3_length: 16
clone_size: few
d_call: -
j_call: TRBJ2-3
v_call: TRBV7-9
cdr3_nt: TGTGCCAGCAGCCCCGGCCCACAGAGCAGCACAGATACGCAGTATTTT
cdr3_aa: CASSPGPQSSTDTQYF

cdr3_length: 14
clone_size: once
d_call: -
j_call: TRBJ2-7
v_call: TRBV29-1
cdr3_nt: TGCAGCGTTCGACCCCTTTTCGGGAGCTACGAGCAGTACTTC
cdr3_aa: CSVRPLFGSYEQYF

cdr3_length: 14
clone_size: -
d_call: -
j_call: TRBJ2-1
v_call: TRBV5-6
cdr3_nt: TGTGCCAGCAGTACGGAGAACTCCTACAATGAGCAGTTCTTC
cdr3_aa: CASSTENSYNEQFF

cdr3_length: 14
clone_size: few
d_call: -
j_call: TRBJ2-1
v_call: TRBV20-1
cdr3_nt: TGCAGTGCTACCCCCCCCCAGAGCGGGAATGAGCAGTTCTTC
cdr3_aa: CSATPPQSGNEQFF

cdr3_length: 13
clone_size: -
d_call: TRBD1
j_call: TRBJ2-7
v_call: TRBV20-1
cdr3_nt: TGCAGTGCTAGAGTGACAGGGTCCGGCGAGCAGTACTTC
cdr3_aa: CSARVTGSGEQYF

cdr3_length: 13
clone_size: many
d_call: -
j_call: TRBJ1-1
v_call: TRBV29-1
cdr3_nt: TGCAGCGTAACAGGGAAAGGGGCTACTGAAGCTTTCTTT
cdr3_aa: CSVTGKGATEAFF

cdr3_length: 18
clone_size: -
d_call: -
j_call: TRBJ2-1
v_call: TRBV7-9
cdr3_nt: TGTGCCAGCAGCTTAAGTGTAGCGCGAAGAAGCTCCTACAATGAGCAGTTCTTC
cdr3_aa: CASSLSVARRSSYNEQFF

cdr3_length: 12
clone_size: many
d_call: -
j_call: TRBJ1-1
v_call: TRBV20-1
cdr3_nt: TGCAGTGCTCCGACAGAAGTCACTGAAGCTTTCTTT
cdr3_aa: CSAPTEVTEAFF

cdr3_length: 15
clone_size: -
d_call: TRBD1
j_call: TRBJ2-3
v_call: TRBV15
cdr3_nt: TGTGCCACCAGAACCGACAGGGGGCTTGTAGATACGCAGTATTTT
cdr3_aa: CATRTDRGLVDTQYF

cdr3_length: 10
clone_size: few
d_call: -
j_call: TRBJ2-7
v_call: TRBV29-1
cdr3_nt: TGCAGCGGGGGAGACTACGAGCAGTACTTC
cdr3_aa: CSGGDYEQYF

cdr3_length: 13
clone_size: -
d_call: -
j_call: TRBJ1-1
v_call: TRBV12-3/TRBV12-4
cdr3_nt: TGTGCCAGCAGTTTATTGTTGAACACTGAAGCTTTCTTT
cdr3_aa: CASSLLLNTEAFF

cdr3_length: 15
clone_size: many
d_call: -
j_call: TRBJ2-1
v_call: TRBV7-9
cdr3_nt: TGTGCCAGCAGCTTAAGTGGAGGGGCCCGCAATGAGCAGTTCTTC
cdr3_aa: CASSLSGGARNEQFF

cdr3_length: 16
clone_size: -
d_call: TRBD2
j_call: TRBJ2-1
v_call: TRBV24-1
cdr3_nt: TGTGCCACCAGTGATAGGACTAGCGGGAGTTGGAATGAGCAGTTCTTC
cdr3_aa: CATSDRTSGSWNEQFF

cdr3_length: 16
clone_size: few
d_call: TRBD1
j_call: TRBJ1-1
v_call: TRBV14
cdr3_nt: TGTGCCAGCAGCTTACGTACCGGACAGGAGAACACTGAAGCTTTCTTT
cdr3_aa: CASSLRTGQENTEAFF

cdr3_length: 13
clone_size: -
d_call: -
j_call: TRBJ1-2
v_call: TRBV20-1
cdr3_nt: TGCAGTGCTAGGCCCCCGGGCTCCAATGGCTACACCTTC
cdr3_aa: CSARPPGSNGYTF

cdr3_length: 17
clone_size: -
d_call: -
j_call: TRBJ1-5
v_call: TRBV12-3/TRBV12-4
cdr3_nt: TGTGCCAGCAGTTTGAGGATAGGGTCAGCTCACAATCAGCCCCAGCATTTT
cdr3_aa: CASSLRIGSAHNQPQHF

cdr3_length: 14
clone_size: many
d_call: TRBD2
j_call: TRBJ2-3
v_call: TRBV7-8
cdr3_nt: TGTGCCAGCAGCTTAGTCGGGAGGACAGATACGCAGTATTTT
cdr3_aa: CASSLVGRTDTQYF

cdr3_length: 16
clone_size: few
d_call: TRBD2
j_call: TRBJ2-5
v_call: TRBV7-2
cdr3_nt: TGTGCCAGCAGCTTAGCGGGCGGGAGGGCCGCAGAGACCCAGTACTTC
cdr3_aa: CASSLAGGRAAETQYF

cdr3_length: 16
clone_size: -
d_call: -
j_call: TRBJ1-4
v_call: TRBV4-3
cdr3_nt: TGCGCCAGCAGCCAAGACGGGAGGCCCAGGGCTGAAAAACTGTTTTTT
cdr3_aa: CASSQDGRPRAEKLFF

cdr3_length: 17
clone_size: -
d_call: -
j_call: TRBJ2-6
v_call: TRBV18
cdr3_nt: TGTGCCAGCTCACGTAGCAGTACTAGAAGTGGGGCCAACGTCCTGACTTTC
cdr3_aa: CASSRSSTRSGANVLTF

cdr3_length: 12
clone_size: -
d_call: -
j_call: TRBJ1-1
v_call: TRBV28
cdr3_nt: TGTGCCAGCACAATGGTGAGCGAGGAAGCTTTCTTT
cdr3_aa: CASTMVSEEAFF

cdr3_length: 12
clone_size: -
d_call: -
j_call: TRBJ2-7
v_call: TRBV19
cdr3_nt: TGTGCCAGTAGTACAGCGGGCTACGAGCAGTACTTC
cdr3_aa: CASSTAGYEQYF

cdr3_length: 14
clone_size: -
d_call: -
j_call: TRBJ2-1
v_call: TRBV24-1
cdr3_nt: TGTGCCACCAGTGACCCGTCTGGAGGGACTGAGCAGTTCTTC
cdr3_aa: CATSDPSGGTEQFF

cdr3_length: 13
clone_size: few
d_call: -
j_call: TRBJ1-1
v_call: TRBV12-3/TRBV12-4
cdr3_nt: TGTGCCAGCAGCCTCGACAGGAAAACTGAAGCTTTCTTT
cdr3_aa: CASSLDRKTEAFF

cdr3_length: 13
clone_size: -
d_call: -
j_call: TRBJ2-2
v_call: TRBV6-5
cdr3_nt: TGTGCCAGCAGCACACTGAACACCGGGGAGCTGTTTTTT
cdr3_aa: CASSTLNTGELFF

cdr3_length: 16
clone_size: -
d_call: -
j_call: TRBJ2-2
v_call: TRBV5-4
cdr3_nt: TGTGCCAGCAGCTCCCGTGGGCTTGCGAACACCGGGGAGCTGTTTTTT
cdr3_aa: CASSSRGLANTGELFF

cdr3_length: 12
clone_size: few
d_call: -
j_call: TRBJ2-7
v_call: TRBV7-9
cdr3_nt: TGTGCCAGCAGGGAAGGGGGGCGCGAGCAGTACTTC
cdr3_aa: CASREGGREQYF

cdr3_length: 12
clone_size: few
d_call: -
j_call: TRBJ2-7
v_call: TRBV21-1
cdr3_nt: TGTGCCAGCAGCGACACGCGGCGGATTTGGTACTTC
cdr3_aa: CASSDTRRIWYF

cdr3_length: 13
clone_size: -
d_call: -
j_call: TRBJ2-2
v_call: TRBV27
cdr3_nt: TGTGCCAGCAGCGCGGGGCAAGCCGGGGAGCTGTTTTTT
cdr3_aa: CASSAGQAGELFF

cdr3_length: 15
clone_size: -
d_call: TRBD2
j_call: TRBJ2-1
v_call: TRBV28
cdr3_nt: TGTGCCAGCAGTAAGTGGACTAGCGGCAACAATGAGCAGTTCTTC
cdr3_aa: CASSKWTSGNNEQFF

cdr3_length: 17
clone_size: -
d_call: -
j_call: TRBJ2-3
v_call: TRBV19
cdr3_nt: TGTGCCAGTAGTATGGATCGGCGGGGAGGTAATAGAGATACGCAGTATTTT
cdr3_aa: CASSMDRRGGNRDTQYF

cdr3_length: 14
clone_size: -
d_call: -
j_call: TRBJ2-5
v_call: TRBV4-3
cdr3_nt: TGCGCCAGCAGCCAAGATATCAGGGACCAGACCCAGTACTTC
cdr3_aa: CASSQDIRDQTQYF

cdr3_length: 14
clone_size: -
d_call: TRBD2
j_call: TRBJ2-7
v_call: TRBV28
cdr3_nt: TGTGCCAGCAGTCGGCAACCGAGCGGGGGGGAGCAGTACTTC
cdr3_aa: CASSRQPSGGEQYF

cdr3_length: 15
clone_size: few
d_call: TRBD1
j_call: TRBJ1-1
v_call: TRBV9
cdr3_nt: TGTGCCAGCAGCACCGAAGACAGGGTAACCAGGGAAGCTTTCTTT
cdr3_aa: CASSTEDRVTREAFF

cdr3_length: 14
clone_size: few
d_call: TRBD2
j_call: TRBJ2-2
v_call: TRBV5-1
cdr3_nt: TGCGCCAGCAAACGGACTAGCAGTCCCGGGGAGCTGTTTTTT
cdr3_aa: CASKRTSSPGELFF

cdr3_length: 12
clone_size: -
d_call: -
j_call: TRBJ1-1
v_call: TRBV19
cdr3_nt: TGTGCCAGTAGTCCCTATTCAGGGAATGCTTTCTTT
cdr3_aa: CASSPYSGNAFF

cdr3_length: 15
clone_size: few
d_call: -
j_call: TRBJ2-3
v_call: TRBV20-1
cdr3_nt: TGCAGTGCTAGTCCCGTTCTGAGCAACACAGATACGCAGTATTTT
cdr3_aa: CSASPVLSNTDTQYF

cdr3_length: 12
clone_size: medium-sized
d_call: -
j_call: TRBJ1-4
v_call: TRBV7-6
cdr3_nt: TGTGCCAGCAGCCGAAGTGGTGAAAAACTGTTTTTT
cdr3_aa: CASSRSGEKLFF

cdr3_length: 14
clone_size: few
d_call: -
j_call: TRBJ2-3
v_call: TRBV29-1
cdr3_nt: TGCAGCGCACGCCCGCAACAGAACACAGATACGCAGTATTTT
cdr3_aa: CSARPQQNTDTQYF

cdr3_length: 13
clone_size: many
d_call: TRBD2
j_call: TRBJ2-7
v_call: TRBV28
cdr3_nt: TGTGCCACAAGGACTAGCGGGAGTTACGAGCAGTACTTC
cdr3_aa: CATRTSGSYEQYF

cdr3_length: 15
clone_size: -
d_call: TRBD1
j_call: TRBJ2-7
v_call: TRBV25-1
cdr3_nt: TGTGCCAGCCCCTCCTCCGGGACAGCCCTCTACGAGCAGTACTTC
cdr3_aa: CASPSSGTALYEQYF

cdr3_length: 16
clone_size: few
d_call: -
j_call: TRBJ2-1
v_call: TRBV2
cdr3_nt: TGTGCCAGCGGCGACCCCCGCGGCAGCTCCTACAATGAGCAGTTCTTC
cdr3_aa: CASGDPRGSSYNEQFF

cdr3_length: 13
clone_size: -
d_call: TRBD2
j_call: TRBJ2-7
v_call: TRBV4-1
cdr3_nt: TGCGCCAGCAGCCAAGTCGGGGGGACTGGGCAGTACTTC
cdr3_aa: CASSQVGGTGQYF

cdr3_length: 13
clone_size: -
d_call: -
j_call: TRBJ1-1
v_call: TRBV20-1
cdr3_nt: TGCAGTGCTAGGGGCAGGAGTGGCGGGGAAGCTTTCTTT
cdr3_aa: CSARGRSGGEAFF

cdr3_length: 16
clone_size: few
d_call: -
j_call: TRBJ1-1
v_call: TRBV3-1
cdr3_nt: TGTGCCAGCAGCCAACTATCAGGGACACTGAACACTGAAGCTTTCTTT
cdr3_aa: CASSQLSGTLNTEAFF

cdr3_length: 17
clone_size: many
d_call: TRBD2
j_call: TRBJ2-3
v_call: TRBV28
cdr3_nt: TGTGCCAGCACTCCTAGGAGTGGCGGGAGGAAGGAGAATACGCAGTATTTT
cdr3_aa: CASTPRSGGRKENTQYF

cdr3_length: 11
clone_size: -
d_call: -
j_call: TRBJ2-1
v_call: TRBV28
cdr3_nt: TGTGCCACCGAATTAAGGAATGAGCAGTTCTTC
cdr3_aa: CATELRNEQFF

cdr3_length: 14
clone_size: many
d_call: -
j_call: TRBJ2-4
v_call: TRBV28
cdr3_nt: TGTGCCAGTTCCCCGCCCGGGGCCAAAAACATTCAGTACTTC
cdr3_aa: CASSPPGAKNIQYF

cdr3_length: 12
clone_size: many
d_call: -
j_call: TRBJ2-1
v_call: TRBV12-3/TRBV12-4
cdr3_nt: TGTGCCAGCGAGGGTTCCTACAATGAGCAGTTCTTC
cdr3_aa: CASEGSYNEQFF